Following are 23 T cell receptor beta chains from one sample sequenced in a study of blood T cell repertoires in COVID-19. TCRdb's table, derived via immunoSEQ multiplex PCR, lists solely in-frame clones and lacks some. Of roughly 250,000 clones listed, about 93% are singletons. What was sequenced was peripheral blood. The source is a man aged 25-45 years with COVID-19, enrolled during active disease.

V usage is TRBV28 and J usage is TRBJ1-2; D perhaps matches TRBD1 (5 bases). Trimming shortened V by 4 bases and J by 6 bases, and 21 bases separated the two germline ends. There are 16 residues in the CDR3. Per germline, CDR1 MDHEN and CDR2 SYDVKM. The CDR3 is CASSSWGGTVVDGYTF. CDR3 bases: TGTGCCAGCAGTTCTTGGGGCGGGACCGTGGTTGATGGCTACACCTTC.

The count of this clone is one. This sequence joins TRBV18 and TRBJ1-3, with TRBD1 identical over 9 bases. Germline CDR1 is KGHSH and CDR2 is LQKENI. Trimming cost V 2 bases and J 4 bases; bases outside gene matches: 3. The CDR3 spans 15 residues. The CDR3 sequence: CASSPNRGLGNTIYF. In DNA, the CDR3 is TGTGCCAGCTCACCAAACAGGGGGCTCGGAAACACCATATATTTT.

This clone was seen once. This chain connects TRBV2 to TRBJ2-2; 12 positions match TRBD2. CDR3 length: 17 residues. Trimming removed 4 bases from V and 2 bases from J; junction bases left unmatched: 5. The germline V gene encodes CDR1 SNHLY and CDR2 FYNNEI. CDR3 in amino acids: CASSVLAGGSNTGELFF. The CDR3 DNA is TGTGCCAGCAGTGTCCTAGCGGGGGGGTCCAACACCGGGGAGCTGTTTTTT.

The V gene is TRBV27, the J gene TRBJ1-1, with a weak D call TRBD1 (6 bases). CDR1 and CDR2 from the germline V gene are MNHEY and SMNVEV (reference sequence). The CDR3 has 13 amino acids. Trimming took off 5 bases at V and 6 bases at J, with 13 bases between the two ends. CDR3 nucleotides: TGTGCCAGCAGTCGACCGGCAGGGGCTGAAGCTTTCTTT. It translates to CASSRPAGAEAFF.

DNA of the CDR3: TGTGCCAGTAGTATTACAGTGAACACTGAAGCTTTCTTT. Protein: CASSITVNTEAFF. The chain employs TRBV19 and TRBJ1-1; D uncertain. Per germline, CDR1 LNHDA and CDR2 SQIVND (reference sequence). Trimming took 3 bases from V and 0 from J, leaving 5 bases between them. The CDR3 spans 13 residues.

The chain joins TRBV5-5 to TRBJ1-6, with a weak D call TRBD1 (5 bases). The CDR3 is made up of 17 amino acids. Germline-derived CDR1 and CDR2 are SGHKS and YYEKEE (reference sequence). V was shortened by 0 bases and J by 0 bases, with 10 bases between the two germline ends. The CDR3 region has the DNA TGTGCCAGCAGCTTGGGGGAGGGGAGCTCCTATAATTCACCCCTCCACTTT. Translated: CASSLGEGSSYNSPLHF.

The chain links TRBV14 to TRBJ2-1; D uncertain. Germline CDR1 reads SGHDN; CDR2 reads FVKESK. CDR3 length equals 13 residues. With 6 bases removed from V and 0 bases from J, the gap between germline ends came to 6 bases. The CDR3 reads CASSGGSYNEQFF. In DNA, the CDR3 is TGTGCCAGCAGTGGCGGCTCCTACAATGAGCAGTTCTTC.

The chain joins TRBV19 to TRBJ2-5, with 8 bases fitting TRBD1. The J segment lost 4 bases and the V segment lost 5 bases, leaving 12 bases of the junction unmatched. This CDR3 contains 16 residues. Germline V lookup: CDR1 LNHDA, CDR2 SQIVND (reference sequence). CDR3 in DNA: TGTGCCAGTAGTCGGGACCAGGGGGCGATTCTAGAGACCCAGTACTTC. Protein product: CASSRDQGAILETQYF.

This clone was recorded once. V and J are TRBV19 and TRBJ2-1, with 16 positions matching TRBD2. With V trimmed by 5 bases and J by 0 bases, 10 bases remained unmatched. This CDR3 has 20 amino acids. Germline CDR1 reads LNHDA; CDR2 reads SQIVND (reference sequence). The CDR3: CASSPGLAGGIPYSYNEQFF. As DNA, the CDR3 is TGTGCCAGTAGTCCGGGACTAGCGGGGGGGATACCCTACTCCTACAATGAGCAGTTCTTC.

The chain uses TRBV19 and TRBJ1-2; unclear D gene. The length of the CDR3 is 14 residues. V lost 6 bases and J lost 5, with 16 bases in between. Germline values: CDR1 LNHDA, CDR2 SQIVND (reference sequence). The CDR3 is CASRFRERLYGYTF. The DNA of the CDR3 is TGTGCCAGTAGGTTTCGGGAGAGATTATATGGCTACACCTTC. Full variable domain (missing parts from reference TRBV19 and TRBJ1-2): DGGITQSPKYLFRKEGQNVTLSCEQNLNHDAMYWYRQDPGQGLRLIYYSQIVNDFQKGDIAEGYSVSREKKESFPLTVTSAQKNPTAFYLCASRFRERLYGYTFGSGTRLTVV.

As for this clone: The same CDR3 is also encoded by other DNA sequences in this sample. J is TRBJ1-5 and V is TRBV4-1; 7 bases line up with TRBD1. The CDR3 totals 15 residues. Germline loops: CDR1 MGHRA, CDR2 YSYEKL. Trimming removed 0 bases from V and 4 bases from J; junction bases left unmatched: 3. DNA of the CDR3: TGCGCCAGCAGCCAAGAGAACAGGGGAAATCAGCCCCAGCATTTT. It is translated as CASSQENRGNQPQHF.

The CDR3 nucleotides read TGTGCCTGGATGGCGGGAGCCTACGAGCAGTACTTC. It is translated as CAWMAGAYEQYF. The gene calls are TRBV30 and TRBJ2-7, with 7 bases fitting TRBD2. Unmatched junction bases numbered 2, after V lost 4 bases and J lost 2 bases. The germline V gene has CDR1 GTSNPN and CDR2 SVGIG (reference sequence). The CDR3 spans 12 residues.

The CDR3 is CSVEETQYF. The CDR3 DNA sequence: TGCAGCGTGGAGGAGACCCAGTACTTC. The V gene is TRBV29-1, the J gene TRBJ2-5, with unresolved D. Trimming removed 6 bases at V and 5 bases at J, with 4 bases between. Looked up from germline, CDR1 is SQVTM and CDR2 is ANQGSEA. CDR3 length equals 9 residues.

The chain is built from TRBV7-3 and TRBJ1-1; 11 positions agree with TRBD1. V lost 1 base and J lost 7; bases outside the gene matches: 5. CDR3 size: 15 residues. Germline-derived CDR1 and CDR2 are SGHTA and FQGTGA. The CDR3 DNA is TGTGCCAGCAGCTTAAACGGGGGACAGGGGGATGAAGCTTTCTTT. Its translation is CASSLNGGQGDEAFF.

V and J are TRBV27 and TRBJ2-5, with a weak D call TRBD1 (6 bases). The CDR3 runs to 14 residues. The V gene lost 6 bases and the J gene lost 0 bases, with 11 bases spanning the gap. Germline loops: CDR1 MNHEY, CDR2 SMNVEV (reference sequence). CDR3 sequence reads: CASSEYRDQETQYF. CDR3 nucleotide sequence: TGTGCCAGCAGCGAATACAGGGACCAAGAGACCCAGTACTTC.

The chain couples TRBV5-1 to TRBJ2-2; D unclear. There are 13 residues in the CDR3. Germline CDR1 is SGHRS and CDR2 is YFSETQ. V lost 5 bases, J lost 8 bases, and 13 bases lay in between. The CDR3 DNA is TGCGCCAGCAGTATGGTGGAAGCGGGGGAGCTGTTTTTT. This gives the protein CASSMVEAGELFF.

Worth noting for this clone: This sample includes further DNA sequences coding for the same CDR3. V is TRBV19 and J is TRBJ1-5, with a possible D match to TRBD1 (5 bases). Between the trimmed V and J ends, which lost 5 bases and 4 bases, there was a span of 9 bases. CDR1 and CDR2 (germline): LNHDA, SQIVND (reference sequence). There are 13 residues in the CDR3. CDR3 in DNA: TGTGCCAGTAGTCCAACAGGTAATCAGCCCCAGCATTTT. Its translation is CASSPTGNQPQHF. The variable domain in full, completed from reference TRBV19 and TRBJ1-5, reads DGGITQSPKYLFRKEGQNVTLSCEQNLNHDAMYWYRQDPGQGLRLIYYSQIVNDFQKGDIAEGYSVSREKKESFPLTVTSAQKNPTAFYLCASSPTGNQPQHFGDGTRLSIL.

V gene TRBV19 combines with J gene TRBJ2-6; D uncertain. The CDR3 spans 15 residues. Per the germline V gene, CDR1 is LNHDA and CDR2 is SQIVND (reference sequence). The V end was cut by 7 bases, the J end by 0 bases, with 10 bases between. The CDR3 nucleotides read TGTGCCAGTACCCCAAGAGTCTCTGGGGCCAACGTCCTGACTTTC. This gives the protein CASTPRVSGANVLTF.

The chain is built from TRBV3-1 (or the pseudogene TRBV3-2) and TRBJ1-4, with 7 positions matching TRBD1. Trimming cost V 1 base and J 0 bases; bases outside gene matches: 5. CDR3 length: 17 amino acids. Germline V gives CDR1 LGHDT, CDR2 YNNKEL (reference sequence). The CDR3 DNA follows: TGTGCCAGCAGCCAAGCGGACAGGCTCACAACTAATGAAAAACTGTTTTTT. Translating it yields CASSQADRLTTNEKLFF.

This chain uses TRBV6-5 with TRBJ1-2; the match to TRBD1 covers 7 bases. The V gene's germline CDR1 is MNHEY and CDR2 SVGAGI. Trimming removed 6 bases from V and 7 bases from J; junction bases left unmatched: 5. The CDR3 contains 12 residues. CDR3 sequence: CASSTGAVGYTF. DNA for the CDR3: TGTGCCAGCAGCACAGGGGCTGTTGGCTACACCTTC.

This sequence joins TRBV6-5 and TRBJ2-2, with TRBD1 matching over 10 bases. Trimming cost V 5 bases and J 6 bases; bases outside gene matches: 6. The CDR3 contains 15 residues. Germline V gene lookup returns CDR1 MNHEY and CDR2 SVGAGI. The CDR3 region has the DNA TGTGCCAGCAGTCCGCCGGGACAGGGGTCCGGGGAGCTGTTTTTT. Translating it yields CASSPPGQGSGELFF.

This rearrangement joins TRBV6-5 to TRBJ1-5; a weak D match, TRBD1 (6 bases). Germline V gene sequence: CDR1 MNHEY, CDR2 SVGAGI. Trimming took off 6 bases at V and 4 bases at J, with 16 bases between the two ends. This CDR3 comprises 15 residues. CDR3 nucleotides: TGTGCCAGCAGGTTCACAGGGTGGGGGAATCAGCCCCAGCATTTT. Protein product: CASRFTGWGNQPQHF.

The chain uses TRBV6-2 or TRBV6-3 and TRBJ1-2, with 9 nucleotides matching TRBD1. Germline V gene data show CDR1 as MNHEY and CDR2 as SVGEGT. V dropped 4 bases and J dropped 7; count of bases not matched to a gene: 4. This CDR3 spans 13 amino acids. The DNA for the CDR3 is TGTGCCAGCAGTTCGGGACAGGGTGTTGGCTACACCTTC. It specifies CASSSGQGVGYTF.